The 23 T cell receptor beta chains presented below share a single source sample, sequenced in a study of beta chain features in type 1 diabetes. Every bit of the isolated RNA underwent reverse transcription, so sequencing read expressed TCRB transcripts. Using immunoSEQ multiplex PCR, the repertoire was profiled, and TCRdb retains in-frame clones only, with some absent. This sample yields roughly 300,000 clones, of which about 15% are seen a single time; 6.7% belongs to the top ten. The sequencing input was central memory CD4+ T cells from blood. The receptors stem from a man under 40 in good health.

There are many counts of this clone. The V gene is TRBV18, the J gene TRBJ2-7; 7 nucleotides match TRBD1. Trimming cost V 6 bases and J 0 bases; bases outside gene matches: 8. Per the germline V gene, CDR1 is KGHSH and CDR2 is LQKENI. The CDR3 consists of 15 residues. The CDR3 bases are TGTGCCAGCTCCCTGGGACAGCCCTACTCCTACGAGCAGTACGTC. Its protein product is CASSLGQPYSYEQYV.

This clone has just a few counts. CDR3 protein: CAISGPRLAGGVNEQFF. CDR3 nucleotide sequence: TGTGCCATCAGTGGACCCCGACTAGCGGGAGGGGTGAATGAGCAGTTCTTC. V gene TRBV10-3 combines with J gene TRBJ2-1; 14 bases map to TRBD2. Germline CDR1 reads ENHRY; CDR2 reads SYGVKD. The trim removed 4 bases at V and 7 bases at J, leaving 9 bases unmatched. The CDR3 loop spans 17 amino acids.

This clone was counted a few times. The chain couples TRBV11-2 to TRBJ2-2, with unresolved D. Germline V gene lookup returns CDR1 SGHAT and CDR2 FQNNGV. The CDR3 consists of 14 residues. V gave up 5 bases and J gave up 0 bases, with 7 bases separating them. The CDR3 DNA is TGTGCCAGCAGCCCTTTTACGAACACCGGGGAGCTGTTTTTT. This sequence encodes CASSPFTNTGELFF.

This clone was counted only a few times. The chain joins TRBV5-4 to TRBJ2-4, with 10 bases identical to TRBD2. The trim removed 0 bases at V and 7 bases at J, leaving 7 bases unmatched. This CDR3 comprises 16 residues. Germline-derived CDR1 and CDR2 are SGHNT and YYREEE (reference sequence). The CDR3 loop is CASSLVASGGNNIQYF. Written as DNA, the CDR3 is TGTGCCAGCAGCTTGGTGGCTAGCGGGGGAAACAACATTCAGTACTTC.

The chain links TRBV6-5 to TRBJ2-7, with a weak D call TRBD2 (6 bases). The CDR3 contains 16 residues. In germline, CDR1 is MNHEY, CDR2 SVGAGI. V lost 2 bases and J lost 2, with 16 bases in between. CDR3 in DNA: TGTGCCAGCAGTTACGTTAGCGGACTTGCCACCTACGAGCAGTACGTC. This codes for CASSYVSGLATYEQYV.

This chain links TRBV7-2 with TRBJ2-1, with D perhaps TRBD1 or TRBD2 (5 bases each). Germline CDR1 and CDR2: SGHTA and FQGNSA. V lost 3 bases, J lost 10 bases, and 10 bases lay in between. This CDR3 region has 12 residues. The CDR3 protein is CASSLVGDEQFF. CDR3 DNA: TGTGCCAGCAGCTTGGTGGGGGACGAGCAGTTCTTC.

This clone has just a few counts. CDR3 nucleotide sequence: TGTGCCAGCAGCTTGGCGTCGGTACCCTACAATGAGCAGTTCTTC. It encodes CASSLASVPYNEQFF. The V and J genes are TRBV5-4 and TRBJ2-1, with D unresolved. Germline V gene sequence: CDR1 SGHNT, CDR2 YYREEE (reference sequence). Trimming took off 0 bases at V and 2 bases at J, with 9 bases between the two ends. CDR3 length: 15 amino acids. Full variable domain (rest looked up from reference TRBV5-4 and TRBJ2-1): ETGVTQSPTHLIKTRGQQVTLRCSSQSGHNTVSWYQQALGQGPQFIFQYYREEENGRGNFPPRFSGLQFPNYSSELNVNALELDDSALYLCASSLASVPYNEQFFGPGTRLTVL.

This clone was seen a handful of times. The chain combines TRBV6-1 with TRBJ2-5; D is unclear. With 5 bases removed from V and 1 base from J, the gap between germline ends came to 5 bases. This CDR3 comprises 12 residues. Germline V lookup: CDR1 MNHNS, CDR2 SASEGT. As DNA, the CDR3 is TGTGCCAGCAGTCTATTCCAAGAGACCCAGTACTTC. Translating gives CASSLFQETQYF.

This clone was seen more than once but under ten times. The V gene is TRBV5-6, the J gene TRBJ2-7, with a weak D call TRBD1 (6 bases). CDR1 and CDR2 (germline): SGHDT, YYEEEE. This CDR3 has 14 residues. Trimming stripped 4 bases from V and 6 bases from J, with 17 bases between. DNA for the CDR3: TGTGCCAGCAGCCCTGCAGGGGCGACGAGCGAGCAGTACTTC. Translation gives CASSPAGATSEQYF.

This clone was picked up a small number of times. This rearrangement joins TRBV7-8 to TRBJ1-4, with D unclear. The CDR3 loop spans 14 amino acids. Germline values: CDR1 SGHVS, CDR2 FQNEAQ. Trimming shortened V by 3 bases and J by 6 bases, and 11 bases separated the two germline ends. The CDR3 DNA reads TGTGCCAGCAGCTTCTCGTTTTTGCATGAAAAACTGTTTTTT. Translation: CASSFSFLHEKLFF.

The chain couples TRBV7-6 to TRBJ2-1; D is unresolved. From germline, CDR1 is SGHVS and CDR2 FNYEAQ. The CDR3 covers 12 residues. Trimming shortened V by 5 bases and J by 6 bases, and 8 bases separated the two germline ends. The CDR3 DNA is TGTGCCAGCAGCCTCCCTCCCAATGAGCAGTTCTTC. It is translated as CASSLPPNEQFF.

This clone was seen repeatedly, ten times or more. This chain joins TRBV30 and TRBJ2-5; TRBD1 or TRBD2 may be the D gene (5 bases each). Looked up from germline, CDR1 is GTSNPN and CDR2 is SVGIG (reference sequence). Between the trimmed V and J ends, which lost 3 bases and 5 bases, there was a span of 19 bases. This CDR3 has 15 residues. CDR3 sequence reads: CAWSQSGTPAETQYF. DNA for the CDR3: TGTGCCTGGAGCCAATCCGGGACCCCCGCGGAGACCCAGTACTTC.

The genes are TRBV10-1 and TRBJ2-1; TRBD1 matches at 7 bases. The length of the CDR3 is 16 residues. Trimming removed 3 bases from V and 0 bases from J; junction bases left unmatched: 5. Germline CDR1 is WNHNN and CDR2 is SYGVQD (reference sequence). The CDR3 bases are TGCGCCAGCAGTGAAGCGACAGGGAGCTCCTACAATGAGCAGTTCTTC. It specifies CASSEATGSSYNEQFF.

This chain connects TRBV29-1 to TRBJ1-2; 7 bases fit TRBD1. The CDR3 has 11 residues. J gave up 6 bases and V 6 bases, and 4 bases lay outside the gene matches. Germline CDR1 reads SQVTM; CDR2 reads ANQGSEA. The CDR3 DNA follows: TGCAGCGTACAGGGGCCCGATGGCTACACCTTC. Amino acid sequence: CSVQGPDGYTF.

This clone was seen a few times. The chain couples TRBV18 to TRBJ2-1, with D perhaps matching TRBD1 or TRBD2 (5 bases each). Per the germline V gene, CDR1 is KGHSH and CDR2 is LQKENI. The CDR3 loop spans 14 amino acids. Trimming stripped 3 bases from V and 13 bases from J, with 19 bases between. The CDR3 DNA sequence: TGTGCCAGCTCACCGCGACGGAGCGAGGGGCAACAGTTCTTC. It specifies CASSPRRSEGQQFF.

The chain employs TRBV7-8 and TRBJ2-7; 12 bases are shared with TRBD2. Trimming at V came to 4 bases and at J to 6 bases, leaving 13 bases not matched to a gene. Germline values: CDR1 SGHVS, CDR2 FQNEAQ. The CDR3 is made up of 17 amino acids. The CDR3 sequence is CASSSRRLAGGPGEQYV. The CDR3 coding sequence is TGTGCCAGCAGCTCCCGGCGGCTAGCGGGAGGGCCTGGCGAGCAGTACGTC.

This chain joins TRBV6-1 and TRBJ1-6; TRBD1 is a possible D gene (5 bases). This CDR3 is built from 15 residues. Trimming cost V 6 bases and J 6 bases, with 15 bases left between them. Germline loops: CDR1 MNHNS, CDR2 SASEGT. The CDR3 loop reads CASSRGARVNSPLHF. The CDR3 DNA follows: TGTGCCAGCAGCCGCGGGGCCCGCGTTAATTCACCCCTCCACTTT.

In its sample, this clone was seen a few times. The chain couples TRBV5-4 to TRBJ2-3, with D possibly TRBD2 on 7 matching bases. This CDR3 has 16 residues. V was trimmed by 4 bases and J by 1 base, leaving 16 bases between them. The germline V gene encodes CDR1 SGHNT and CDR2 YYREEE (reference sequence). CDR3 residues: CASSPRGGLGTDTQYF. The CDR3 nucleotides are TGTGCCAGCAGCCCAAGGGGGGGCTTAGGCACAGATACGCAGTATTTT.

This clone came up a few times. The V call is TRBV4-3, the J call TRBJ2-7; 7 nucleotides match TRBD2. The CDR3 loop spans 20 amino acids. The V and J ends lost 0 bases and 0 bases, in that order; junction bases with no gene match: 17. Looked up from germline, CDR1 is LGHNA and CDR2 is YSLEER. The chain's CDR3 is CASSQDLTAPGGGRSYEQYF. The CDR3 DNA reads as TGCGCCAGCAGCCAAGATTTGACGGCCCCCGGCGGGGGACGCTCCTACGAGCAGTACTTC.

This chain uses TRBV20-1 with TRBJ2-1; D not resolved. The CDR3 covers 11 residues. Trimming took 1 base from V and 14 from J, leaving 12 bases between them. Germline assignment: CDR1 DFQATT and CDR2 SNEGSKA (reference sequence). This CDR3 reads CSARVEQWEFF. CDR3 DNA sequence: TGCAGTGCTAGAGTTGAACAATGGGAGTTCTTC.

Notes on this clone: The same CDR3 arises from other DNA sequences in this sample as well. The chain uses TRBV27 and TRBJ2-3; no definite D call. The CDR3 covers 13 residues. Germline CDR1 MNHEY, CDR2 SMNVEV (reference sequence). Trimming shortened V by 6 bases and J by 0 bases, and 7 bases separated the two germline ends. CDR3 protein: CASSLSSTDTQYF. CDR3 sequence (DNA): TGTGCCAGCAGCCTCTCTAGCACAGATACGCAGTATTTT.

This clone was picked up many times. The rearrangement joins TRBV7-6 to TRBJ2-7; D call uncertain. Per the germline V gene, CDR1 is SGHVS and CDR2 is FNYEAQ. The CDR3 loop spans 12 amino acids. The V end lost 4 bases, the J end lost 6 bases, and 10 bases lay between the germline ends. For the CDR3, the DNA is TGTGCCAGCAGCTCAGTGTCGGGCGAGCAGTACTTC. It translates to CASSSVSGEQYF. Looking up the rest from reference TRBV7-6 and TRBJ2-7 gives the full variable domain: GAGVSQSPRYKVTKRGQDVALRCDPISGHVSLYWYRQALGQGPEFLTYFNYEAQQDKSGLPNDRFSAERPEGSISTLTIQRTEQRDSAMYRCASSSVSGEQYFGPGTRLTVT.

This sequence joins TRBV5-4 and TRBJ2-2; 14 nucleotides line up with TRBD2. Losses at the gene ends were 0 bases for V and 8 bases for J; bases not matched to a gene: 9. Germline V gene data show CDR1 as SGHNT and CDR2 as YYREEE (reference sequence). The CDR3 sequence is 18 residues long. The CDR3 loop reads CASSLGPGLAGATGELFF. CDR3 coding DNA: TGTGCCAGCAGCTTGGGGCCGGGACTAGCGGGAGCGACTGGGGAGCTGTTTTTT.